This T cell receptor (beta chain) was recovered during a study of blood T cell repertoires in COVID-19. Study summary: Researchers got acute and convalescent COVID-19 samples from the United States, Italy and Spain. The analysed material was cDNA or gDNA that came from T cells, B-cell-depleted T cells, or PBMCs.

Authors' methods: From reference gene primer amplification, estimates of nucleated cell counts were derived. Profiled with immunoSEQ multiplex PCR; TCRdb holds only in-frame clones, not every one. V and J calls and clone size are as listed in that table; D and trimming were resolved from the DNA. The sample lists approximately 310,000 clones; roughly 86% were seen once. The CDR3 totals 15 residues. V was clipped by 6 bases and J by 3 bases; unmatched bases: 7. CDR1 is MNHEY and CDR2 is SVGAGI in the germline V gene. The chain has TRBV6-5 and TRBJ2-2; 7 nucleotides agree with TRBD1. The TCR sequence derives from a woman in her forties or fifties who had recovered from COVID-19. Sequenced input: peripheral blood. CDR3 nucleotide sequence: TGTGCCAGCAGCCGACAGGGCTTAGACACCGGGGAGCTGTTTTTT. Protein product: CASSRQGLDTGELFF.